A single sample gave rise to the 19 T cell receptor beta chains below, sequenced in a study of beta chain features in type 1 diabetes. Every bit of the isolated RNA underwent reverse transcription, so sequencing read expressed TCRB transcripts. The protocol was immunoSEQ multiplex PCR, while the TCRdb copy is restricted to in-frame clones and leaves out a portion. This sample has hundreds of thousands of clones, with 9% to 10% found just once. The sequencing sample was made of naive CD4+ T cells from blood. The receptor source for this set is a woman aged 18-30 years in good health.

This clone was seen more than once but under ten times. The V call is TRBV11-2, the J call TRBJ2-7; possibly TRBD2 for D (5 bases). The germline gives CDR1 SGHAT, CDR2 FQNNGV. V was clipped by 3 bases and J by 3 bases, with 12 bases between them. The length of the CDR3 is 14 residues. The CDR3: CASSFIGEIYEQYF. For the CDR3, the DNA is TGTGCCAGCAGCTTTATCGGGGAAATCTACGAGCAGTACTTC.

For the CDR3, the DNA is TGCGCCAGCAGCTTGGCCCTTGGACAGGGGGCGAATAATTCACCCCTCCACTTT. As protein: CASSLALGQGANNSPLHF. The chain carries TRBV5-1 and TRBJ1-6; 11 nucleotides line up with TRBD1. Trimming at V came to 0 bases and at J to 5 bases, leaving 7 bases not matched to a gene. CDR3 size: 18 residues. Germline loops: CDR1 SGHRS, CDR2 YFSETQ.

This clone showed up just a few times. The junction departs from the called germline gene at one end, perhaps through a read error. V and J are TRBV4-1 and TRBJ2-1, with D maybe TRBD2 (6 bases). The CDR3 covers 15 residues. The germline CDR1 and CDR2 sequences are MGHRA and YSYEKL. This CDR3 reads CASSQEARGNNEQFF. The DNA of the CDR3 is TGTGCCAGCAGCCAGGAGGCGCGGGGTAACAATGAGCAGTTCTTC.

This clone came up a few times. The V and J genes are TRBV18 and TRBJ2-7; 12 nucleotides line up with TRBD1. Trimming at V came to 2 bases and at J to 7 bases, leaving 9 bases not matched to a gene. The CDR3 sequence is 16 residues long. The V gene's germline CDR1 is KGHSH and CDR2 LQKENI. The CDR3 DNA follows: TGTGCCAGCTCACCATTGGGACAGGGGGCCGGTCGGGAGCAGTACTTC. Protein: CASSPLGQGAGREQYF.

The chain recombines TRBV19 with TRBJ2-1, with 8 bases aligning to TRBD2. Looked up from germline, CDR1 is LNHDA and CDR2 is SQIVND (reference sequence). V shed 5 bases and J 13 bases; nucleotides not matched to a gene: 7. CDR3 size: 12 residues. CDR3 DNA: TGTGCCAGTAGTGGAATGCGGGAGGTTCAGTTCTTC. Its protein product is CASSGMREVQFF.

The sample holds a few counts of this clone. The gene calls are TRBV5-4 and TRBJ1-1, with D maybe TRBD1 (5 bases). Trimming took off 4 bases at V and 1 base at J, with 14 bases between the two ends. This CDR3 has 15 residues. Germline assignment: CDR1 SGHNT and CDR2 YYREEE (reference sequence). CDR3: CASSKAGVRNTEAFF. The CDR3 DNA follows: TGTGCCAGCAGCAAGGCGGGGGTGCGGAACACTGAAGCTTTCTTT.

The chain employs TRBV4-2 and TRBJ1-3, with D tentatively TRBD1 (5 bases). The CDR3 runs to 15 residues. Germline V lookup: CDR1 LGHNA, CDR2 YNFKEQ. V was shortened by 1 base and J by 4 bases, with 11 bases between the two germline ends. CDR3 DNA sequence: TGTGCCAGCAGCCAAGGTGTGGGGCCCGGAAACACCATATATTTT. Protein: CASSQGVGPGNTIYF.

The CDR3, as DNA: TGTGCCAGCAGTCCCGACAGGGACGAGCAGTACTTC. Protein product: CASSPDRDEQYF. The V gene is TRBV28, the J gene TRBJ2-7, with 7 positions matching TRBD1. This CDR3 region has 12 residues. Germline CDR1 and CDR2: MDHEN and SYDVKM. Trimming at V came to 5 bases and at J to 5 bases, leaving 3 bases not matched to a gene. Full variable domain (remainder filled in from reference TRBV28 and TRBJ2-7): DVKVTQSSRYLVKRTGEKVFLECVQDMDHENMFWYRQDPGLGLRLIYFSYDVKMKEKGDIPEGYSVSREKKERFSLILESASTNQTSMYLCASSPDRDEQYFGPGTRLTVT.

V and J are TRBV5-4 and TRBJ2-3; 9 nucleotides line up with TRBD1. Germline trimming cut 4 bases from V and 6 bases from J; bases unmatched to any gene: 6. The CDR3 is 14 residues long. Germline CDR1 SGHNT, CDR2 YYREEE (reference sequence). CDR3 amino acids: CASSVGQGFDTQYF. In DNA form, the CDR3 reads TGTGCCAGCAGCGTGGGACAGGGATTTGATACGCAGTATTTT.

For this clone: Other DNA sequences in this specimen translate into the identical CDR3. The genes are TRBV5-1 and TRBJ2-1, with 8 bases identical to TRBD1. J was trimmed by 2 bases and V by 0 bases; bases with no gene match: 1. Germline V gene sequence: CDR1 SGHRS, CDR2 YFSETQ. This CDR3 is 15 amino acids long. CDR3 DNA: TGCGCCAGCAGCTTGGCAGGGGGCGCCTACAATGAGCAGTTCTTC. Translating gives CASSLAGGAYNEQFF.

This clone was counted at least ten times. The J gene is TRBJ1-2, the V gene TRBV29-1; 8 bases align to TRBD1. The CDR3 runs to 14 residues. The V segment lost 2 bases and the J segment 3 bases; nucleotides outside the gene matches: 5. Per germline, CDR1 SQVTM and CDR2 ANQGSEA. The CDR3, as DNA: TGCAGCGTTGAACCGACAGGGGCCCACTATGGCTACACCTTC. This codes for CSVEPTGAHYGYTF.

This chain uses TRBV5-4 with TRBJ2-5; no definite D call. Trimming took off 1 base at V and 5 bases at J, with 6 bases between the two ends. Per the germline V gene, CDR1 is SGHNT and CDR2 is YYREEE (reference sequence). This CDR3 spans 12 amino acids. CDR3 loop: CASSLRPETQYF. The DNA for the CDR3 is TGTGCCAGCAGCTTGCGTCCGGAGACCCAGTACTTC.

This clone was found a few times. The genes are TRBV11-2 and TRBJ2-5; 8 positions agree with TRBD1. This CDR3 comprises 14 residues. The V and J ends lost 4 bases and 5 bases, in that order; junction bases with no gene match: 6. Germline CDR1 is SGHAT and CDR2 is FQNNGV. This chain's CDR3 is CASSSTGDSETQYF. CDR3 nucleotide sequence: TGTGCCAGCAGCTCGACAGGGGATAGCGAGACCCAGTACTTC.

This sequence joins TRBV4-2 and TRBJ1-2; 9 nucleotides agree with TRBD1. The ends lost 0 bases at V and 7 bases at J; junction bases unmatched: 6. CDR1 is LGHNA and CDR2 is YNFKEQ in the germline V gene. There are 15 residues in the CDR3. For the CDR3, the DNA is TGTGCCAGCAGCCAAGATGGGACAGGGATCGGTGGCTACACCTTC. Translated: CASSQDGTGIGGYTF.

This clone turned up a few times. The rearrangement joins TRBV4-2 to TRBJ1-5; D might be TRBD1 (6 bases). Germline CDR1 LGHNA, CDR2 YNFKEQ. The CDR3 has 16 residues. V lost 0 bases and J 6 bases, leaving 15 bases between the germline ends. The CDR3 loop is CASSQEMAGVGQPQHF. DNA for the CDR3: TGTGCCAGCAGCCAAGAGATGGCAGGGGTCGGTCAGCCCCAGCATTTT.

In its sample, this clone was seen a few times. V and J are TRBV5-1 and TRBJ1-2; D gene ambiguous. The CDR3 runs to 17 residues. V lost 1 base, J lost 0 bases, and 16 bases lay in between. CDR1 is SGHRS, CDR2 YFSETQ, per germline. CDR3 region: CASSLNSILLTNYGYTF. The CDR3 nucleotides are TGCGCCAGCAGCTTGAATAGCATCCTCCTCACTAACTATGGCTACACCTTC.

The chain has TRBV15 and TRBJ1-1; 7 bases line up with TRBD1. Germline-derived CDR1 and CDR2 are LNHNV and YYDKDF (reference sequence). The V gene end was trimmed by 4 bases and the J gene end by 5 bases; junction bases not matched to a gene: 7. There are 14 residues in the CDR3. The CDR3 coding sequence is TGTGCCACCAGCACTAAGACAGGGAGGACTGAAGCTTTCTTT. It yields the protein CATSTKTGRTEAFF.

This clone was counted only a few times. V gene TRBV14 combines with J gene TRBJ2-3; a weak D match, TRBD2 (6 bases). This CDR3 contains 14 residues. Germline V gene data show CDR1 as SGHDN and CDR2 as FVKESK. V lost 3 bases, J lost 0 bases, and 7 bases lay in between. The CDR3 DNA sequence: TGTGCCAGCAGCCAGAGCGGGAGCACAGATACGCAGTATTTT. Translating it yields CASSQSGSTDTQYF.

Note on this clone: The junction shows a germline mismatch at one end, possibly a read error. The chain uses TRBV18 and TRBJ2-6; the D is unclear. Germline CDR1 and CDR2: KGHSH and LQKENI. The CDR3 loop spans 15 amino acids. The CDR3 sequence: CASSSPRSGANVLTF. The CDR3 nucleotides read TGTGCCAGCTCATCACCCCGCTCTGGGGCCAACGTCCTGACTTTC.